The 12 T cell receptor beta chains below all came from one sample that was sequenced in a study of long-term antiretroviral therapy in people with HIV. Survey-level resolution applied to immunoSEQ assay v3.0. TCRdb keeps only in-frame clones here, not all; method: immunoSEQ multiplex PCR. This table has tens of thousands of clones, around three quarters appearing once. The sample in question was unsorted PBMCs, obtained 1.1 years before starting antiretroviral therapy. Source of these receptors: a woman aged 40-49 years with HIV.

V gene TRBV10-3 combines with J gene TRBJ2-1, with 9 positions matching TRBD2. This CDR3 contains 15 residues. Germline V gene sequence: CDR1 ENHRY, CDR2 SYGVKD. V lost 3 bases and J lost 5; bases outside the gene matches: 5. The CDR3 nucleotides read TGTGCCATCAGTGAAGGGCGGGGGGGAAACAATGAGCAGTTCTTC. Residues: CAISEGRGGNNEQFF.

This clone showed up just a few times. The chain combines TRBV2 with TRBJ2-2; tentative D call: TRBD1 (6 bases). Trimming left V 5 bases short and J 7 bases short, with 20 bases between. Germline V lookup: CDR1 SNHLY, CDR2 FYNNEI. The CDR3 length is 16 residues. The CDR3 here is CASSPGVPTEGGELFF. The CDR3 coding sequence is TGTGCCAGCAGTCCAGGGGTCCCTACCGAGGGCGGGGAGCTGTTTTTT.

The V call is TRBV29-1, the J call TRBJ2-7, with 7 bases that match TRBD1. The junction had 15 bases not matched to a gene; V was cut back by 6 bases and J by 10 bases. The CDR3 loop spans 13 amino acids. Germline-derived CDR1 and CDR2 are SQVTM and ANQGSEA. CDR3 sequence (DNA): TGCAGCGTCCAACCACCGGGACAGTCCATCCAGTACTTC. Translating it yields CSVQPPGQSIQYF.

V usage is TRBV2 and J usage is TRBJ2-7; 7 nucleotides align to TRBD1. The CDR3 is 15 amino acids. In germline, CDR1 is SNHLY, CDR2 FYNNEI. After removal of 7 bases from V and 2 bases from J, the junction contained 11 bases not matched to a gene. DNA for the CDR3: TGTGCCAGCATGGGCCGGGACAGCTCCCCCTACGAGCAGTACTTC. Translated, it gives CASMGRDSSPYEQYF.

The chain couples TRBV5-1 to TRBJ2-2, with D unclear. CDR1 and CDR2 from the germline V gene are SGHRS and YFSETQ. The CDR3 has 11 amino acids. Trimming took off 0 bases at V and 6 bases at J, with 0 bases between the two ends. CDR3 coding DNA: TGCGCCAGCAGCTTGGCCGGGGAGCTGTTTTTT. It is translated as CASSLAGELFF.

V and J are TRBV28 and TRBJ2-7, with 7 nucleotides matching TRBD2. Trimming at V came to 3 bases and at J to 3 bases, leaving 5 bases not matched to a gene. Per the germline V gene, CDR1 is MDHEN and CDR2 is SYDVKM. The CDR3 covers 14 residues. The chain's CDR3 is CASSFVAGRYEQYF. In DNA, the CDR3 is TGTGCCAGCAGTTTCGTAGCGGGCCGCTACGAGCAGTACTTC.

The CDR3 reads CASSRQGFYEKLFF. CDR3 DNA sequence: TGTGCCAGTAGTCGACAGGGGTTTTACGAAAAACTGTTTTTT. V is TRBV19 and J is TRBJ1-4, with TRBD1 matching over 8 bases. V shed 5 bases and J 8 bases; nucleotides not matched to a gene: 7. This CDR3 comprises 14 residues. Germline V CDR1 and CDR2: LNHDA, SQIVND (reference sequence).

The chain employs TRBV6-1 and TRBJ1-1; the D is unclear. Germline lookup yields CDR1 MNHNS and CDR2 SASEGT. V was trimmed by 2 bases and J by 10 bases, leaving 11 bases between them. This CDR3 has 12 residues. This chain's CDR3 is CASSEWVARAFF. The CDR3 bases are TGTGCCAGCAGTGAATGGGTCGCGAGAGCTTTCTTT.

This clone has just a few counts. This sequence joins TRBV5-1 and TRBJ2-3; D ambiguous. In germline, CDR1 is SGHRS, CDR2 YFSETQ. This CDR3 comprises 11 residues. The V and J ends lost 6 bases and 2 bases respectively, with 4 bases between them. The CDR3 sequence: CASTNTDTQYF. The CDR3 DNA follows: TGCGCCAGCACCAACACAGATACGCAGTATTTT.

This clone appeared a few times. V usage is TRBV19 and J usage is TRBJ2-7; TRBD1 is a possible D gene (6 bases). This CDR3 contains 15 residues. The V and J ends lost 2 bases and 5 bases respectively, with 16 bases between them. From germline, CDR1 is LNHDA and CDR2 SQIVND (reference sequence). CDR3 protein: CASSISYRVLDEQYF. The CDR3 nucleotides are TGTGCCAGTAGTATAAGTTACAGGGTCCTCGACGAGCAGTACTTC. Together with reference TRBV19 and TRBJ2-7, the CDR3 gives the full variable domain: DGGITQSPKYLFRKEGQNVTLSCEQNLNHDAMYWYRQDPGQGLRLIYYSQIVNDFQKGDIAEGYSVSREKKESFPLTVTSAQKNPTAFYLCASSISYRVLDEQYFGPGTRLTVT.

V is TRBV7-2 and J is TRBJ1-1; TRBD1 is a possible D gene (5 bases). Germline lookup yields CDR1 SGHTA and CDR2 FQGNSA. V was trimmed by 5 bases and J by 5 bases, leaving 18 bases between them. The CDR3 loop spans 15 amino acids. The CDR3 bases are TGTGCCAGCAGCCGGAGGGGTTCGCGGCTAACTGAAGCTTTCTTT. Translating gives CASSRRGSRLTEAFF.

This clone was seen only once. The chain joins TRBV27 to TRBJ2-7, with 8 bases fitting TRBD1. Trimming cost V 4 bases and J 1 base; bases outside gene matches: 3. This CDR3 contains 14 residues. Germline CDR1 reads MNHEY; CDR2 reads SMNVEV (reference sequence). The CDR3 DNA sequence: TGTGCCAGCAGTTACAGGGGGAAATCCTACGAGCAGTACTTC. Encoded protein: CASSYRGKSYEQYF.